This T cell receptor beta chain derives from a study of blood T cell repertoires in COVID-19. Study context: T cells, B-cell-depleted T cells, or PBMCs supplied cDNA or gDNA.

Seattle patients were enrolled while actively infected and followed longitudinally. Sequencing was performed with immunoSEQ multiplex PCR; in TCRdb, only in-frame clones are kept and a portion is missing. This table holds 150,000 to 200,000 clones, roughly 76% found once. CDR1 is SGDLS and CDR2 is YYNGEE in the germline V gene. The V gene lost 3 bases and the J gene lost 3 bases, with 15 bases spanning the gap. This CDR3 has 15 amino acids. This clonotype was obtained from a woman of 80 years or more with COVID-19, enrolled during active disease. The chain has TRBV9 and TRBJ1-1; the D is unclear. Source material: peripheral blood. CDR3 DNA sequence: TGTGCCAGCAGCGGTTATAGAGAGGGCTACACTGAAGCTTTCTTT. Its translation: CASSGYREGYTEAFF.